The 26 T cell receptor beta chains below all came from one sample that was sequenced in a study of T cells expressing NK-cell markers. TCRdb reprocessed the 5' RACE reads, with one entry per CDR3 protein and no DNA. Its listing shows about 180,000 distinct CDR3 sequences. Input material: blood T cells: a sorted CD56 or NKG2C T cell subset, CD4+ or CD8+ T cells, or bulk PBMC T cells (not recorded which). The receptors originated from a man aged 18-70 years in good health.

This rearrangement joins TRBV27 to TRBJ1-6; lacking DNA, the TRBD1 call made by TCRdb goes unchecked. From germline, CDR1 is MNHEY and CDR2 SMNVEV (reference sequence). The CDR3 consists of 16 residues. CDR3 sequence reads: CASSPRRGGYNSPLHF.

The chain is built from TRBV9 and TRBJ1-6. CDR3 length: 14 residues. Germline CDR1 reads SGDLS; CDR2 reads YYNGEE. CDR3 loop: CASSVGRTPSPLHF. Full variable domain (remainder filled in from reference TRBV9 and TRBJ1-6): DSGVTQTPKHLITATGQRVTLRCSPRSGDLSVYWYQQSLDQGLQFLIQYYNGEERAKGNILERFSAQQFPDLHSELNLSSLELGDSALYFCASSVGRTPSPLHFGNGTRLTVT.

V is TRBV5-1 and J is TRBJ1-1. The germline CDR1 and CDR2 sequences are SGHRS and YFSETQ. CDR3 length: 14 residues. The CDR3 is CASSLAAGNHEAFF.

The V and J genes are TRBV20-1 and TRBJ1-3. CDR1 DFQATT and CDR2 SNEGSKA come from the germline V gene (reference sequence). The CDR3 has 11 residues. The CDR3 spells CSAPEGNTIYF.

V usage is TRBV11-2 and J usage is TRBJ2-7. Looked up from germline, CDR1 is SGHAT and CDR2 is FQNNGV. This CDR3 region has 15 residues. CDR3 residues: CASSSLNLFPYEQYF.

V and J are TRBV2 and TRBJ2-7; checking the TCRdb D call of TRBD1 is not possible without DNA. Germline lookup yields CDR1 SNHLY and CDR2 FYNNEI. The CDR3 spans 15 residues. This CDR3 reads CASSEEGSVAYEQYF.

The CDR3 is CASSPGTNTYNEQFF. The chain couples TRBV2 to TRBJ2-1; no DNA is available, so the TRBD1 call from TCRdb remains unchecked. CDR1 SNHLY and CDR2 FYNNEI come from the germline V gene. This CDR3 comprises 15 residues.

CDR3 loop: CASSLGGQKNPKYQETQYF. The V call is TRBV12-3 or TRBV12-4, the J call TRBJ2-5; TCRdb selects TRBD2, and the lack of DNA leaves this call unchecked. This CDR3 region has 19 residues.

This chain connects TRBV15 to TRBJ1-6; the D call from TCRdb, TRBD1, cannot be confirmed without DNA. The CDR3 contains 19 residues. Looked up from germline, CDR1 is LNHNV and CDR2 is YYDKDF (reference sequence). The CDR3 loop is CATSRDRRTGGIEDSPLHF.

The rearrangement joins TRBV7-9 to TRBJ1-2; the TRBD1 assignment by TCRdb is unverifiable without DNA. The germline gives CDR1 SEHNR, CDR2 FQNEAQ (reference sequence). CDR3 size: 14 residues. CDR3 sequence reads: CASSLADRDNGYTF.

The chain couples TRBV2 to TRBJ2-3; without DNA, the TCRdb call of TRBD1 cannot be checked. Germline CDR1 is SNHLY and CDR2 is FYNNEI. The CDR3 sequence is 15 residues long. The CDR3 reads CASSSGQGATDTQYF.

The chain uses TRBV2 and TRBJ1-1; no DNA is available, so the TRBD1 call from TCRdb remains unchecked. The germline CDR1 and CDR2 sequences are SNHLY and FYNNEI. This CDR3 is 14 amino acids long. CDR3 region: CASRITGTGYEAFF.

The CDR3 here is CASSLVTGTSTDTQYF. The chain couples TRBV13 to TRBJ2-3. Per germline, CDR1 PRHDT and CDR2 FYEKMQ (reference sequence). The CDR3 is made up of 16 amino acids.

V gene TRBV14 combines with J gene TRBJ1-4; absent DNA, TCRdb's TRBD1 call cannot be checked. The length of the CDR3 is 17 residues. Germline V gives CDR1 SGHDN, CDR2 FVKESK. This CDR3 is CASSTLDRRTTNEKLFF.

The chain combines TRBV15 with TRBJ1-6. Germline CDR1 and CDR2: LNHNV and YYDKDF (reference sequence). The CDR3 contains 16 residues. CDR3 loop: CATSRDITTYNSPLHF.

The V and J genes are TRBV12-3 or TRBV12-4 and TRBJ1-2; TCRdb's D call of TRBD1 is untestable without DNA. This CDR3 contains 13 residues. Here the CDR3 reads CASSGWGFHGYTF.

The V and J genes are TRBV11-1 and TRBJ2-3; TCRdb proposes TRBD1, but this gene call is untestable without DNA. Germline CDR1 is SGHAT and CDR2 is FQDESV (reference sequence). The CDR3 covers 20 residues. CDR3 region: CASSLWADDGGGRGRHTQYF.

The J gene is TRBJ2-1, the V gene TRBV6-1; no DNA is available, so the TRBD2 call from TCRdb remains unchecked. Germline V gives CDR1 MNHNS, CDR2 SASEGT. The CDR3 runs to 14 residues. This chain's CDR3 is CASIGLAGVREQFF.

V gene TRBV11-1 combines with J gene TRBJ1-6. Germline CDR1 reads SGHAT; CDR2 reads FQDESV (reference sequence). The CDR3 totals 18 residues. The CDR3 sequence is CASSLWIGVTPEVSPLHF.

The genes are TRBV6-5 and TRBJ2-3. The germline gives CDR1 MNHEY, CDR2 SVGAGI. CDR3 size: 14 residues. CDR3 loop: CASGVSGDTDTQYF.

This chain uses TRBV11-2 with TRBJ2-7; checking the TCRdb D call of TRBD1 is not possible without DNA. This CDR3 contains 15 residues. Germline V CDR1 and CDR2: SGHAT, FQNNGV. CDR3 sequence reads: CASSSGQGKSYEQYF.

The J gene is TRBJ2-3, the V gene TRBV7-9; the D call from TCRdb, TRBD2, cannot be confirmed without DNA. The germline CDR1 and CDR2 sequences are SEHNR and FQNEAQ (reference sequence). CDR3 size: 16 residues. The CDR3 protein is CASSRRTSLSPDTQYF.

This chain joins TRBV7-9 and TRBJ2-3; no DNA is available, so the TRBD2 call from TCRdb remains unchecked. CDR1 SEHNR and CDR2 FQNEAQ come from the germline V gene (reference sequence). The length of the CDR3 is 14 residues. This CDR3 is CASRREGLQGTQYF.

The chain carries TRBV10-3 and TRBJ2-7. The germline gives CDR1 ENHRY, CDR2 SYGVKD. The CDR3 has 13 residues. The CDR3 sequence: CAISEVVRNEQYF.

The J gene is TRBJ2-1, the V gene TRBV6-4; no DNA is available, so the TRBD1 call from TCRdb remains unchecked. Germline V gives CDR1 MRHNA, CDR2 SNTAGT. The CDR3 has 15 residues. The CDR3 region is CASSDSMGQGNEQFF.

CDR3 loop: CASSVGGTSHYEQYF. The gene calls are TRBV9 and TRBJ2-7; TCRdb lists TRBD2, though no DNA is available to test this call. CDR3 size: 15 residues. Germline V gene sequence: CDR1 SGDLS, CDR2 YYNGEE.